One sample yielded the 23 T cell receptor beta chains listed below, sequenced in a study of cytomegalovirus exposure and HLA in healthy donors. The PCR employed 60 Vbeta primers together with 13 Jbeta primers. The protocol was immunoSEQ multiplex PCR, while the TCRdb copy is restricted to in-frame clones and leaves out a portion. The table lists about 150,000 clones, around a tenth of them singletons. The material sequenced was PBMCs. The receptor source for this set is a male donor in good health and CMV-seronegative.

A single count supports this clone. The chain's CDR3 is CASQKEGGGYEQYF. The DNA for the CDR3 is TGTGCCAGCCAGAAGGAGGGGGGGGGCTACGAGCAGTACTTC. The chain recombines TRBV2 with TRBJ2-7; tentative D call: TRBD2 (7 bases). From germline, CDR1 is SNHLY and CDR2 FYNNEI. The CDR3 runs 14 residues. Between the trimmed V and J ends, which lost 8 bases and 3 bases, there was a span of 17 bases.

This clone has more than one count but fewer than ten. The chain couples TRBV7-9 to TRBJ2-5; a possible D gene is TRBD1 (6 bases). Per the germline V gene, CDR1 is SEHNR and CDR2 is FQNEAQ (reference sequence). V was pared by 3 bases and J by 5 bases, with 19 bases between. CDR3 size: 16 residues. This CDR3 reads CASSFPTRGLGETQYF. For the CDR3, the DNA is TGTGCCAGCAGCTTCCCTACTAGGGGGTTGGGGGAGACCCAGTACTTC.

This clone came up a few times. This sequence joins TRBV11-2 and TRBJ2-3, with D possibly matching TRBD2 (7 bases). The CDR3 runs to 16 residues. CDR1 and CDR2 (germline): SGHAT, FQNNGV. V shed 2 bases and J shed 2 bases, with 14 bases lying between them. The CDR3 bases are TGTGCCAGCAGCTTATGGCGGGGGCCGACCACAGATACGCAGTATTTT. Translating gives CASSLWRGPTTDTQYF. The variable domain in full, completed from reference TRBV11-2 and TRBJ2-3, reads EAGVAQSPRYKIIEKRQSVAFWCNPISGHATLYWYQQILGQGPKLLIQFQNNGVVDDSQLPKDRFSAERLKGVDSTLKIQPAKLEDSAVYLCASSLWRGPTTDTQYFGPGTRLTVL.

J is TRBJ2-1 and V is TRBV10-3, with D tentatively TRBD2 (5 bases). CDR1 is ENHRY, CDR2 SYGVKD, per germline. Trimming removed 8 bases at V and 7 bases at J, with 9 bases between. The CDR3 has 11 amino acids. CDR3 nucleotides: TGTGCCATCGGAGGAATAAATGAGCAGTTCTTC. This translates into CAIGGINEQFF.

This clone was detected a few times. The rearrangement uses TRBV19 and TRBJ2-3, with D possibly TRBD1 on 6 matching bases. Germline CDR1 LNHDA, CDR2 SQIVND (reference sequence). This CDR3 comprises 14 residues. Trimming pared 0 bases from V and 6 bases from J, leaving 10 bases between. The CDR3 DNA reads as TGTGCCAGTAGTATAGAAAGGGGGTCGGATACGCAGTATTTT. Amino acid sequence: CASSIERGSDTQYF. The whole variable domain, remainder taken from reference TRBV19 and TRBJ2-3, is DGGITQSPKYLFRKEGQNVTLSCEQNLNHDAMYWYRQDPGQGLRLIYYSQIVNDFQKGDIAEGYSVSREKKESFPLTVTSAQKNPTAFYLCASSIERGSDTQYFGPGTRLTVL.

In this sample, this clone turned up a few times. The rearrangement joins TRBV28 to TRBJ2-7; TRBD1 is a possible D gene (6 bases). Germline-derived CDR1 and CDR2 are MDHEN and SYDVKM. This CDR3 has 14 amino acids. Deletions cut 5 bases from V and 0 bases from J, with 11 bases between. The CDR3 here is CASSNTGFSYEQYF. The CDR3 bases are TGTGCCAGCAGTAACACAGGGTTCTCCTACGAGCAGTACTTC.

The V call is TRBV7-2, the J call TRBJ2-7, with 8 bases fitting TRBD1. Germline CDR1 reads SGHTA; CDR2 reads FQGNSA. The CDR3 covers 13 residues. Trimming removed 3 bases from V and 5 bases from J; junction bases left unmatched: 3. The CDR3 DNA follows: TGTGCCAGCAGCTTTGACAGGGGCCACGAGCAGTACTTC. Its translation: CASSFDRGHEQYF.

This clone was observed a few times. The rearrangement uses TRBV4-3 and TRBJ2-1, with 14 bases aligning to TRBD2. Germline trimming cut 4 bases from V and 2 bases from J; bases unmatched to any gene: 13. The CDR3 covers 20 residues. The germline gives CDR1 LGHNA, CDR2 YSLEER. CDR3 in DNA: TGCGCCAGCAGCCCTCGACTAGCGGGAGGGCCTGGTTCGGCCTACAATGAGCAGTTCTTC. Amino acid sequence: CASSPRLAGGPGSAYNEQFF.

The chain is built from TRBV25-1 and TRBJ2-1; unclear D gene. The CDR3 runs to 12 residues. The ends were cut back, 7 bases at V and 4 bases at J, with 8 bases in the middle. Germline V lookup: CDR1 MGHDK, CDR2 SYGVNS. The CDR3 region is CASTNGYNEQFF. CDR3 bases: TGTGCCAGCACTAACGGGTACAATGAGCAGTTCTTC.

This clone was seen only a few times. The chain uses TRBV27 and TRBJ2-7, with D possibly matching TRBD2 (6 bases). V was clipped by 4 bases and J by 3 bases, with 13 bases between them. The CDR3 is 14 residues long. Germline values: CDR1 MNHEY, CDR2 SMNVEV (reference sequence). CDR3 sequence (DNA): TGTGCCAGCAGTTCCCCGGGACTGATCTACGAGCAGTACTTC. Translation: CASSSPGLIYEQYF.

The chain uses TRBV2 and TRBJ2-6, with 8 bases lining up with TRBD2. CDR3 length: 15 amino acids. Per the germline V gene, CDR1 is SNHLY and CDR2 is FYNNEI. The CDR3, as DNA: TGTGGCGGGGGGACGGCCTGGTCTGGGGCCAACGTCCTGACTTTC. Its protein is CGGGTAWSGANVLTF.

The chain's CDR3 is CASSLGGGRYNEQFF. The CDR3 DNA sequence: TGTGCCAGCAGCTTAGGGGGCGGGAGATACAATGAGCAGTTCTTC. The rearrangement joins TRBV7-2 to TRBJ2-1; 7 positions match TRBD2. The CDR3 loop spans 15 amino acids. Looked up from germline, CDR1 is SGHTA and CDR2 is FQGNSA. The V and J ends lost 1 base and 4 bases, in that order; junction bases with no gene match: 4.

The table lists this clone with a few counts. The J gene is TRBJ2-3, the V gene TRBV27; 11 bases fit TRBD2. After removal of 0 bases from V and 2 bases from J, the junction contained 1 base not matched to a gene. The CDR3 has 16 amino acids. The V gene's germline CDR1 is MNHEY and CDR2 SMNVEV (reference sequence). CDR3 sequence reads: CASSLSGLAATDTQYF. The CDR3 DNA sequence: TGTGCCAGCAGTTTATCGGGACTAGCGGCCACAGATACGCAGTATTTT.

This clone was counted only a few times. In DNA form, the CDR3 reads TGTGCCAGCTCACCGGGACTAGCTCTCCATGAGCAGTTCTTC. This sequence encodes CASSPGLALHEQFF. The rearrangement links TRBV28 to TRBJ2-1, with TRBD2 matching over 9 bases. CDR1 is MDHEN, CDR2 SYDVKM, per germline. CDR3 length: 14 amino acids. V was pared by 8 bases and J by 8 bases, with 10 bases of the junction left unmatched.

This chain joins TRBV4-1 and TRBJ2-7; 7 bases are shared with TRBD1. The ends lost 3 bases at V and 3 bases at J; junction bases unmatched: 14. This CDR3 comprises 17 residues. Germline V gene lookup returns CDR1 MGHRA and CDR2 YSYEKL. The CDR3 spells CASSHGTDAAIHYEQYF. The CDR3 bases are TGCGCCAGCAGCCACGGGACAGACGCCGCGATACACTACGAGCAGTACTTC.

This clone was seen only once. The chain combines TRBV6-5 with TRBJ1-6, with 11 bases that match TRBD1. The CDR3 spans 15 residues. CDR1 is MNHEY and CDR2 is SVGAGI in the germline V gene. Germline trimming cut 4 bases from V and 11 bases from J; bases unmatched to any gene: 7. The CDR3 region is CASSSSDRGRPPLHF. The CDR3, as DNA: TGTGCCAGCAGTTCGTCGGACAGGGGGCGTCCACCCCTCCACTTT.

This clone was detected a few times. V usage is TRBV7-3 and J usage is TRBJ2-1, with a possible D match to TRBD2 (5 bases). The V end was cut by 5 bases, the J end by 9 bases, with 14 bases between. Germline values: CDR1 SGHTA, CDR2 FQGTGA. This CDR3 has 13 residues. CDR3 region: CASSLGPGSEQFF. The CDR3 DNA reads TGTGCCAGCAGCCTAGGCCCGGGGAGTGAGCAGTTCTTC.

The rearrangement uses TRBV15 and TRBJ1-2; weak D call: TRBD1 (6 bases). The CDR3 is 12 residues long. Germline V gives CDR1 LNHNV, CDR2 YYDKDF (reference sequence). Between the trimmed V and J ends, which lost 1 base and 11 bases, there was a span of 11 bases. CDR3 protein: CATSRVRTEYTF. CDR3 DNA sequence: TGTGCCACCAGCAGAGTGCGGACAGAATACACCTTC.

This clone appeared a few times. CDR3 loop: CASSEGTGVYNEQFF. The CDR3 coding sequence is TGTGCCAGCAGTGAGGGGACAGGGGTTTACAATGAGCAGTTCTTC. This chain joins TRBV13 and TRBJ2-1, with TRBD1 matching 10 bases. The CDR3 contains 15 residues. Germline CDR1 reads PRHDT; CDR2 reads FYEKMQ (reference sequence). V lost 6 bases, J lost 4 bases, and 6 bases stayed unmatched.

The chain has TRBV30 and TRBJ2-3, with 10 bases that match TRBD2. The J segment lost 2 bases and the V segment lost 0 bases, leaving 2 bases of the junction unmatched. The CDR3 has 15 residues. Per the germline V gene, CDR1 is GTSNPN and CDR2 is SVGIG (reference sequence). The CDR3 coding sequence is TGTGCCTGGAGTGTCCTAGCGGGGGTCACAGATACGCAGTATTTT. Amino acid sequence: CAWSVLAGVTDTQYF.

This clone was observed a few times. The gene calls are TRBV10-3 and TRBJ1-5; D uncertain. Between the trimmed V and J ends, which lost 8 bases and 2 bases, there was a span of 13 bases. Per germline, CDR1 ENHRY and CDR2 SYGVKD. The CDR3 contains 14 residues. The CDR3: CAISADYRNQPQHF. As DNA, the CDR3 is TGTGCCATCTCGGCGGACTATCGCAATCAGCCCCAGCATTTT.

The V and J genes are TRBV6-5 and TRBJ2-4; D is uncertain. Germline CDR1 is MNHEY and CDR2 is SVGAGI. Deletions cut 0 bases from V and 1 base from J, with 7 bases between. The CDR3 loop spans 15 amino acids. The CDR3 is CASSYSVGAKNIQYF. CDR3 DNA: TGTGCCAGCAGTTACTCGGTCGGGGCCAAAAACATTCAGTACTTC.

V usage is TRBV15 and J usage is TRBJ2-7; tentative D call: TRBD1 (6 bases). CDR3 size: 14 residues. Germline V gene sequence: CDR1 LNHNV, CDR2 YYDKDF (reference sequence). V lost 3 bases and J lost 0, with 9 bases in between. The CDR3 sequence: CATSRTTGSYEQYF. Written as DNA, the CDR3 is TGTGCCACCAGCAGGACGACAGGCTCCTACGAGCAGTACTTC.